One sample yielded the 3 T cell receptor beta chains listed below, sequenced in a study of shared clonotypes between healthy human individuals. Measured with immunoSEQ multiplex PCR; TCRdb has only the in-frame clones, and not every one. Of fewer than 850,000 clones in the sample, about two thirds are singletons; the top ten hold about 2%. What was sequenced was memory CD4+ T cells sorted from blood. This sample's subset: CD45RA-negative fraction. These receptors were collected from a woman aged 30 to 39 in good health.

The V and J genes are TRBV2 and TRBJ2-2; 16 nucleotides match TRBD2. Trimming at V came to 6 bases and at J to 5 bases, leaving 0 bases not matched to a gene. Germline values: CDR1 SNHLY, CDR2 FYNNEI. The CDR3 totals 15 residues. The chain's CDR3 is CASRGLAGGTGELFF. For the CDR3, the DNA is TGTGCCAGCAGGGGACTAGCGGGGGGGACCGGGGAGCTGTTTTTT.

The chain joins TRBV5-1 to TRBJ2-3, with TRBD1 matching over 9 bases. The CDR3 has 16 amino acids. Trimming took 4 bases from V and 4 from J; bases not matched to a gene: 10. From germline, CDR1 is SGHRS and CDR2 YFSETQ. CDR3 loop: CASSRVPGQGSDTQYF. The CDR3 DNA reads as TGCGCCAGCAGCCGCGTCCCGGGACAGGGATCAGATACGCAGTATTTT.

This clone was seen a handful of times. The CDR3 sequence is CASSLTGPNTEAFF. The CDR3, as DNA: TGTGCCAGCAGCTTAACAGGACCTAACACTGAAGCTTTCTTT. V gene TRBV7-3 combines with J gene TRBJ1-1; D gene unclear. V gave up 0 bases and J gave up 2 bases, with 7 bases separating them. This CDR3 contains 14 residues. The germline gives CDR1 SGHTA, CDR2 FQGTGA.